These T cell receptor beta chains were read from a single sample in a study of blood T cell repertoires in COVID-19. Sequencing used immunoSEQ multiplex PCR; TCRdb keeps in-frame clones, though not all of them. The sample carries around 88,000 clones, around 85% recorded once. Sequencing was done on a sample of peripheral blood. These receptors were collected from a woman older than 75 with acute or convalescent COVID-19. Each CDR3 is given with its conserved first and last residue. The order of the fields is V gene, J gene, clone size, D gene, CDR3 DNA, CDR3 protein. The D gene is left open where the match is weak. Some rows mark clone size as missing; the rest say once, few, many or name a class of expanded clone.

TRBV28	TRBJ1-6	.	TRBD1	TGTGCCACCCAGCGGACAGGGCGTAATTCACCCCTCCACTTT	CATQRTGRNSPLHF
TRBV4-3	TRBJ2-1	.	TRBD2	TGCGCCAGCAGCCAAGATAGAGCGGGGGGCTCCTACAATGAGCAGTTCTTC	CASSQDRAGGSYNEQFF
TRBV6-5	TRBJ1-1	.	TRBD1	TGTGCCAGCAGTTACTCGATGGACAGGGACACTGAAGCTTTCTTT	CASSYSMDRDTEAFF
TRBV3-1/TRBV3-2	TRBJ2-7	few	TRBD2	TGTGCCAGCAGCAGCGAATCTAGCGGGGACCCCTACGAGCAGTACTTC	CASSSESSGDPYEQYF
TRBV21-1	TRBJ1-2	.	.	TGTGCCAGCAGCAAAGAAACGGTTAACTATGGCTACACCTTC	CASSKETVNYGYTF
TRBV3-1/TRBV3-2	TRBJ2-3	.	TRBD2	TGTGCCAGCAGCCAAGGTACTAGCGGGGGCACAGATACGCAGTATTTT	CASSQGTSGGTDTQYF
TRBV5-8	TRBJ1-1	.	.	TGTGCCAGCAGCTACCAGGGTGGAACTGAAGCTTTCTTT	CASSYQGGTEAFF
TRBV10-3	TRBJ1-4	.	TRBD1	TGTGCCATCAGGCCGGGACAGGAGAATGAAAAACTGTTTTTT	CAIRPGQENEKLFF
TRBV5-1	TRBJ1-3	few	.	TGCGCCAGCAGCTTGACGGTTTTTAAGGGAAACACCATATATTTT	CASSLTVFKGNTIYF
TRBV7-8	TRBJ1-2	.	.	TGTGCCAGCAGCCCCCGGGGGGCTAACTATGGCTACACCTTC	CASSPRGANYGYTF
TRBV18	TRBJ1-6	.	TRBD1	TGTGCCAGCTCACGACAGGGGGGGAATTCACCCCTCCACTTT	CASSRQGGNSPLHF
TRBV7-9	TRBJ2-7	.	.	TGTGCCAGCAGCTTCAGGGGTTACGAGCAGTACTTC	CASSFRGYEQYF
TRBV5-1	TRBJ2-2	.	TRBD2	TGCGCCAGCAGCTTGCTCTCCTTAGCGGGGGGTAACACCGGGGAGCTGTTTTTT	CASSLLSLAGGNTGELFF
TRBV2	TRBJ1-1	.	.	TGTGCCAGCAGTGAAGGATTCAGGGCGGTTGAAGCTTTCTTT	CASSEGFRAVEAFF
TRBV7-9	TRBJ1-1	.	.	TGTGCCAGCAGCATAAGAGACAGTAGATCTGAAGCTTTCTTT	CASSIRDSRSEAFF
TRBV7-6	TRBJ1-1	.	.	TGTGCCAGCAGCAAACAGTTTGTGGCTGAAGCTTTCTTT	CASSKQFVAEAFF
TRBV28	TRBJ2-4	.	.	TGTGCCAGCAGCCTAGGGGTGTCCAAAAACATTCAGTACTTC	CASSLGVSKNIQYF
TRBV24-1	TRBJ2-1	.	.	TGTGCCACCAGTGATTTTCAGTCGAATGAGCAGTTCTTC	CATSDFQSNEQFF
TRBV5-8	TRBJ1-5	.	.	TGTGCCAGCAGCCCTTCTAAGCAGCCCCAGCATTTT	CASSPSKQPQHF
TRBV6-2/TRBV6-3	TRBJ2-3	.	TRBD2	TGTGCCAGCAGTCCCTCGATGGGTAGCGGGGGCCTCACAGATACGCAGTATTTT	CASSPSMGSGGLTDTQYF
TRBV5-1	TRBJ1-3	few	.	TGCGCCAGCAGCGAGGGCGCGGGAAACACCATATATTTT	CASSEGAGNTIYF
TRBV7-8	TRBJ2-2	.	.	TGTGCCAGCAGCTTAAACGGGGGGCCCACCGGGGAGCTGTTTTTT	CASSLNGGPTGELFF
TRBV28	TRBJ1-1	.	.	TGTGCCAGCAGTCGGCCCGGGGACAATATAATTGAAGCTTTCTTT	CASSRPGDNIIEAFF
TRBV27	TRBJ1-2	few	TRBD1	TGTGCCAGCAGTTTAGACAGGGGGCTGGGCTACACCTTC	CASSLDRGLGYTF
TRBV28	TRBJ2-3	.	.	TGTGCCAGCAGTTTAAAACCGAGGGTGGATACGCAGTATTTT	CASSLKPRVDTQYF
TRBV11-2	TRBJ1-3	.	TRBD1	TGTGCCAGCAGCCGGCCCGGCCCGGGACAGGGTCAAAGAGGAAACACCATATATTTT	CASSRPGPGQGQRGNTIYF
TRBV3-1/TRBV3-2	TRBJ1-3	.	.	TGTGCCAGCAGCACACGTCCTTTCTCTGGAAACACCATATATTTT	CASSTRPFSGNTIYF
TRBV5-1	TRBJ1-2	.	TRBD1	TGCGCCAGCAGCTGGACAGGGGGCGGCTACACCTTC	CASSWTGGGYTF
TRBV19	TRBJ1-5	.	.	TGTGCCAGTAGTATTAGCGGGTCGGGTCAGCCCCAGCATTTT	CASSISGSGQPQHF
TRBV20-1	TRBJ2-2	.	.	TGCAGTGCTAGTGCCCTAGCGTTAGCGAACACCGGGGAGCTGTTTTTT	CSASALALANTGELFF
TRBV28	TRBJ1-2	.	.	TGTGCCAGCAGTTCCAGGAATGGCTACACCTTC	CASSSRNGYTF
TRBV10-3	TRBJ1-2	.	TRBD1	TGTGCCACCAAAGGGACAGATCATGGCTACACCTTC	CATKGTDHGYTF